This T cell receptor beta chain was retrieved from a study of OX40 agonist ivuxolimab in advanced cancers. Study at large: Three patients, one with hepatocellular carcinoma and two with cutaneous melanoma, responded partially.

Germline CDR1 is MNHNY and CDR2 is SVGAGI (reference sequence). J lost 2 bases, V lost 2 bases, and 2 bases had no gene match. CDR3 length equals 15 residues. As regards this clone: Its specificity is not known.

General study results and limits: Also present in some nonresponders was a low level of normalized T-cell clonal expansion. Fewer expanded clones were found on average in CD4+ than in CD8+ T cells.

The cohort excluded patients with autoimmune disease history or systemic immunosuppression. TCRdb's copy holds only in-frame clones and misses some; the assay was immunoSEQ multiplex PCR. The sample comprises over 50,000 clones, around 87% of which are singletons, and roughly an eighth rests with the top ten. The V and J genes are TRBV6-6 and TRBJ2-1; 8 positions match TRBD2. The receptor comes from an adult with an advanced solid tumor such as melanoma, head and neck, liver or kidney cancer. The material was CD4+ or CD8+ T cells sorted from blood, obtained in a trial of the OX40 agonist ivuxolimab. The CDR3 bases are TGTGCCAGCAGTTACGGGCGGGGGGCCTACAATGAGCAGTTCTTC. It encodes CASSYGRGAYNEQFF.